One sample yielded the 10 T cell receptor beta chains listed below, sequenced in a study of human T cells and chemical hapten exposure. TCRdb recomputed calls from the RACE reads with MiXCR, one row per CDR3 protein. The top ten hold roughly 5.4% of the sample, which has a few hundred thousand distinct CDR3 sequences, about 6.3% seen once. Time point specified: patch test 2, 6 weeks after DPC sensitization. Treatment reported: therapeutic diphenylcyclopropenone sensitization with weekly scalp DPC. Sample: whole blood, taken in connection with sensitization to the hapten diphenylcyclopropenone (DPC). The receptor set was obtained from a woman aged 18 to 35 with alopecia areata. Some clones in this sample may be carry-over from other donors' samples.

The CDR3 DNA follows: TGTGCCATCAGTGAGTCAGGGACTAGCGGGGGCTCCACCTACAATGAGCAGTTCTTC. Encoded protein: CAISESGTSGGSTYNEQFF. The V and J genes are TRBV10-3 and TRBJ2-1, with 14 bases aligning to TRBD2. Germline-derived CDR1 and CDR2 are ENHRY and SYGVKD. J gave up 2 bases and V 0 bases, and 6 bases lay outside the gene matches. The CDR3 consists of 19 residues.

The J gene is TRBJ2-2, the V gene TRBV9; 7 bases are shared with TRBD1. CDR3 length: 17 residues. Per germline, CDR1 SGDLS and CDR2 YYNGEE. With 0 bases clipped from V and 1 base from J, the junction kept 6 bases outside the gene matches. This CDR3 is CASSVGGWTGNTGELFF. The CDR3 bases are TGTGCCAGCAGCGTAGGAGGATGGACAGGGAACACCGGGGAGCTGTTTTTT.

J is TRBJ1-1 and V is TRBV4-3; TRBD1 is a possible D gene (5 bases). The CDR3 is 15 residues long. The germline V gene has CDR1 LGHNA and CDR2 YSLEER. Trimming cost V 1 base and J 4 bases, with 13 bases left between them. The CDR3 protein is CASSQGPGTITEAFF. DNA of the CDR3: TGCGCCAGCAGCCAAGGTCCAGGGACGATCACTGAAGCTTTCTTT.

This clonotype was observed at least ten times. J is TRBJ1-1 and V is TRBV6-2 or TRBV6-3, with 9 positions matching TRBD1. The CDR3 contains 15 residues. V shed 4 bases, J shed 8 bases, and the junction held 11 bases outside the gene matches. The germline CDR1 and CDR2 sequences are MNHEY and SVGEGT. The CDR3 loop reads CASSSPGQGGSEAFF. The CDR3 bases are TGTGCCAGCAGTTCCCCGGGACAGGGCGGGTCCGAAGCTTTCTTT.

This clonotype was seen a few times. V usage is TRBV6-5 and J usage is TRBJ2-3; D is possibly TRBD2 (6 bases). Trimming cost V 1 base and J 7 bases, with 9 bases left between them. This CDR3 contains 13 residues. The germline gives CDR1 MNHEY, CDR2 SVGAGI. In DNA, the CDR3 is TGTGCCAGCAGTTACTTAGGAGGGAATACGCAGTATTTT. Translated: CASSYLGGNTQYF.

This chain links TRBV5-6 with TRBJ2-7; 7 nucleotides line up with TRBD1. CDR3 length: 13 amino acids. The germline gives CDR1 SGHDT, CDR2 YYEEEE. V shed 3 bases and J 7 bases; nucleotides not matched to a gene: 7. The CDR3 sequence is CASSWGTEREQYF. Written as DNA, the CDR3 is TGTGCCAGCAGCTGGGGGACAGAAAGGGAGCAGTACTTC. The variable domain in full, completed from reference TRBV5-6 and TRBJ2-7, reads DAGVTQSPTHLIKTRGQQVTLRCSPKSGHDTVSWYQQALGQGPQFIFQYYEEEERQRGNFPDRFSGHQFPNYSSELNVNALLLGDSALYLCASSWGTEREQYFGPGTRLTVT.

This clonotype came up a few times. This rearrangement joins TRBV18 to TRBJ1-4; tentatively, D is TRBD1 (6 bases). The V and J ends lost 6 bases and 8 bases respectively, with 13 bases between them. Per germline, CDR1 KGHSH and CDR2 LQKENI. This CDR3 is built from 13 residues. CDR3 amino acids: CASSLTGTEKLFF. DNA of the CDR3: TGTGCCAGCTCGCTGACGGGGACAGAAAAACTGTTTTTT.

Only a few counts were recorded for this clonotype. The V call is TRBV29-1, the J call TRBJ1-2; no clear D gene. The germline V gene has CDR1 SQVTM and CDR2 ANQGSEA. This CDR3 is 11 amino acids long. The V gene lost 3 bases and the J gene lost 2 bases, with 4 bases spanning the gap. The CDR3 loop is CSVEGNYGYTF. CDR3 nucleotide sequence: TGCAGCGTTGAGGGGAACTATGGCTACACCTTC.

V is TRBV18 and J is TRBJ1-2, with TRBD1 matching over 11 bases. The CDR3 is 16 amino acids. After removal of 4 bases from V and 4 bases from J, the junction contained 8 bases not matched to a gene. Germline V gives CDR1 KGHSH, CDR2 LQKENI. The CDR3 sequence: CASSLQGQGAIYGYTF. The DNA for the CDR3 is TGTGCCAGCTCACTCCAAGGACAGGGGGCGATCTATGGCTACACCTTC. The full variable domain, with the rest looked up from reference TRBV18 and TRBJ1-2, is NAGVMQNPRHLVRRRGQEARLRCSPMKGHSHVYWYRQLPEEGLKFMVYLQKENIIDESGMPKERFSAEFPKEGPSILRIQQVVRGDSAAYFCASSLQGQGAIYGYTFGSGTRLTVV.

This clonotype was detected a few times. The chain recombines TRBV28 with TRBJ2-7; D is uncertain. The CDR3 is made up of 12 amino acids. The V gene lost 6 bases and the J gene lost 3 bases, with 9 bases spanning the gap. Germline V gene sequence: CDR1 MDHEN, CDR2 SYDVKM. The CDR3 nucleotides are TGTGCCAGCAGCTTACGTTACTACGAGCAGTACTTC. This sequence encodes CASSLRYYEQYF.